This is a list of T cell receptor beta chains from one sample in a study of cytomegalovirus exposure and HLA in healthy donors. Measured with immunoSEQ multiplex PCR; TCRdb has only the in-frame clones, and not every one. The sample lists roughly 150,000 clones; 65% to 80% were seen once. Sequenced input: PBMCs. The receptors shown here come from a male donor in good health and CMV-seronegative. CDR3s include the opening cysteine and the closing phenylalanine or tryptophan. Each record gives: CDR3 length, clone size, V gene, J gene, D gene, CDR3 DNA, CDR3 protein. A D gene is named only where the DNA matches it firmly. Clone sizes are given selectively: once, few, many, or a class where the clone is expanded.

length: 16; size: -; V: TRBV18; J: TRBJ2-1; D: -; DNA: TGTGCCAGCTCAACTCAGGGGTTCGCGACCTACAATGAGCAGTTCTTC; CDR3: CASSTQGFATYNEQFF
length: 12; size: -; V: TRBV27; J: TRBJ1-1; D: TRBD1; DNA: TGTGCCAGTACAGGGGTGGGCACTGAAGCTTTCTTT; CDR3: CASTGVGTEAFF
length: 20; size: -; V: TRBV6-7; J: TRBJ2-3; D: TRBD2; DNA: TGTGCCAGCAGACACTTAGCGGGAGGACAATCTACCCCGGGCACAGATACGCAGTATTTT; CDR3: CASRHLAGGQSTPGTDTQYF
length: 17; size: -; V: TRBV4-3; J: TRBJ1-6; D: -; DNA: TGCGCCAGCAGCCAAGATTTGACAGGTTCGGGCAATTCACCCCTCCACTTT; CDR3: CASSQDLTGSGNSPLHF
length: 15; size: -; V: TRBV18; J: TRBJ2-5; D: TRBD1; DNA: TGTGCCAGCTCACACGTAGGACAGGGACAAGAGACCCAGTACTTC; CDR3: CASSHVGQGQETQYF
length: 14; size: -; V: TRBV7-9; J: TRBJ2-5; D: -; DNA: TGTGCCAGCAGCCTCGCAGTGTACCAAGAGACCCAGTACTTC; CDR3: CASSLAVYQETQYF
length: 16; size: few; V: TRBV7-3; J: TRBJ2-5; D: TRBD1; DNA: TGTTCCAGCAGCTTATCCGTAGGGGGCGGCCAAGAGACCCAGTACTTC; CDR3: CSSSLSVGGGQETQYF
length: 14; size: -; V: TRBV7-9; J: TRBJ2-6; D: -; DNA: TGTGCCAGCAGCTCCAACACGGGGGCCAACGTCCTGACTTTC; CDR3: CASSSNTGANVLTF
length: 15; size: once; V: TRBV6-5; J: TRBJ2-5; D: TRBD2; DNA: TGTGCCAGCAGCCTTACTAGCGGGGGTCGGGAGACCCAGTACTTC; CDR3: CASSLTSGGRETQYF
length: 13; size: once; V: TRBV6-5; J: TRBJ2-2; D: -; DNA: TGTGCCAGCAGTTACGACGGGTCCGGGGAGCTGTTTTTT; CDR3: CASSYDGSGELFF
length: 13; size: -; V: TRBV27; J: TRBJ2-7; D: TRBD2; DNA: TGTGCCAGCAGTTACCGCCGGGGGGGCGAGCAGTACTTC; CDR3: CASSYRRGGEQYF
length: 16; size: -; V: TRBV4-3; J: TRBJ1-6; D: -; DNA: TGCGCCAGCAGCCAAGATCGAGGGATGGGTAATTCACCCCTCCACTTT; CDR3: CASSQDRGMGNSPLHF
length: 16; size: -; V: TRBV5-1; J: TRBJ2-3; D: TRBD2; DNA: TGCGCCAGCAGCTCAACTAGCGGATCTAGCACAGATACGCAGTATTTT; CDR3: CASSSTSGSSTDTQYF
length: 15; size: many; V: TRBV6-1; J: TRBJ2-7; D: -; DNA: TGTGCCAGCAGTGAAGAAAGCTACAGCTCCTACGAGCAGTACTTC; CDR3: CASSEESYSSYEQYF
length: 13; size: once; V: TRBV18; J: TRBJ2-7; D: TRBD1; DNA: TGTGCCAGCTCAGACAGGGGGTCCGGCGAGCAGTACTTC; CDR3: CASSDRGSGEQYF
length: 16; size: -; V: TRBV28; J: TRBJ1-5; D: TRBD1; DNA: TGTGCCAGCAGCCGACCCTCAGGGGGTGGCAATCAGCCCCAGCATTTT; CDR3: CASSRPSGGGNQPQHF
length: 15; size: once; V: TRBV7-2; J: TRBJ2-2; D: TRBD2; DNA: TGTGCCAGCAGCTCCCAGGGACTAGCGACCGGGGAGCTGTTTTTT; CDR3: CASSSQGLATGELFF
length: 12; size: -; V: TRBV6-5; J: TRBJ1-1; D: TRBD1; DNA: TGTGCCAGCTATCGACCAGGGGGAGAAGCTTTCTTT; CDR3: CASYRPGGEAFF
length: 15; size: -; V: TRBV5-1; J: TRBJ1-5; D: -; DNA: TGCGCCAGCAGCTTTGGGTCCGGGGAGGGTCAGCCCCAGCATTTT; CDR3: CASSFGSGEGQPQHF
length: 13; size: -; V: TRBV2; J: TRBJ2-3; D: -; DNA: TGTGCCAGCCACTTCTTCGAACAGGGTGCGCAGTATTTT; CDR3: CASHFFEQGAQYF
length: 12; size: once; V: TRBV6-6; J: TRBJ2-7; D: -; DNA: TGTGCCAGCAGGAGGGACTCCCACGAGCAGTACTTC; CDR3: CASRRDSHEQYF
length: 16; size: -; V: TRBV19; J: TRBJ2-2; D: -; DNA: TGTGCCAGTAGTAGAACAGCGGTTCCGAACACCGGGGAGCTGTTTTTT; CDR3: CASSRTAVPNTGELFF
length: 16; size: -; V: TRBV11-2; J: TRBJ1-2; D: TRBD1; DNA: TGTGCCAGCAGCTTAGAGAGGGGGCTTACTAACTATGGCTACACCTTC; CDR3: CASSLERGLTNYGYTF
length: 15; size: -; V: TRBV5-5; J: TRBJ1-2; D: -; DNA: TGTGCCAGCAGCTTGGTGGGGAAAGAGGGCTATGGCTACACCTTC; CDR3: CASSLVGKEGYGYTF
length: 13; size: -; V: TRBV27; J: TRBJ1-6; D: -; DNA: TGTGCCAGCAGTACAGGTTATAATTCACCCCTCCACTTT; CDR3: CASSTGYNSPLHF
length: 14; size: -; V: TRBV7-2; J: TRBJ1-3; D: -; DNA: TGTGCCAGCAGCCTAGGGACTTCGGGAAACACCATATATTTT; CDR3: CASSLGTSGNTIYF
length: 15; size: -; V: TRBV19; J: TRBJ2-1; D: TRBD2; DNA: TGTGCCAGTAGTTTCCCTAGCGGGGGTTACAATGAGCAGTTCTTC; CDR3: CASSFPSGGYNEQFF
length: 13; size: -; V: TRBV7-2; J: TRBJ1-1; D: -; DNA: TGTGCCAGCAACGGACAGATGAACACTGAAGCTTTCTTT; CDR3: CASNGQMNTEAFF
length: 16; size: -; V: TRBV25-1; J: TRBJ1-2; D: TRBD1; DNA: TGTGCCAGCAGTGAGCCGGGACAGGGGGTGGACTATGGCTACACCTTC; CDR3: CASSEPGQGVDYGYTF
length: 20; size: -; V: TRBV4-2; J: TRBJ2-1; D: TRBD2; DNA: TGTGCCAGCAGCCGATCACTAGCGGGGGGGGCTACTAGCTCCTACAATGAGCAGTTCTTC; CDR3: CASSRSLAGGATSSYNEQFF
length: 14; size: -; V: TRBV6-6; J: TRBJ1-6; D: TRBD1; DNA: TGTGCCAGCAGTGCTACAGGGGTGGACTCACCCCTCCACTTT; CDR3: CASSATGVDSPLHF
length: 13; size: few; V: TRBV6-6; J: TRBJ2-5; D: -; DNA: TGTGCCAGCAGTTTTACAGATCAAGAGACCCAGTACTTC; CDR3: CASSFTDQETQYF
length: 16; size: -; V: TRBV9; J: TRBJ2-2; D: -; DNA: TGTGCCAGCAGCGCCCAACCCAGACTAGATTCCGGGGAGCTGTTTTTT; CDR3: CASSAQPRLDSGELFF
length: 11; size: -; V: TRBV6-5; J: TRBJ2-2; D: TRBD1; DNA: TGTGCCACCGCAGGGGGCGGGGAGCTGTTTTTT; CDR3: CATAGGGELFF
length: 13; size: few; V: TRBV6-1; J: TRBJ1-1; D: -; DNA: TGTGCCAGCAGTGAACGAGGAGACACTGAAGCTTTCTTT; CDR3: CASSERGDTEAFF
length: 14; size: once; V: TRBV19; J: TRBJ1-5; D: TRBD1; DNA: TGTGCCACCCACGGGACAGGGAGAGGTCAGCCCCAGCATTTT; CDR3: CATHGTGRGQPQHF
length: 15; size: -; V: TRBV5-6; J: TRBJ1-3; D: -; DNA: TGTGCCAGCAGCTTGGGACAGATCTCTGGAAACACCATATATTTT; CDR3: CASSLGQISGNTIYF
length: 10; size: -; V: TRBV20-1; J: TRBJ2-3; D: -; DNA: TGCAGTGCTAGCCTCGATACGCAGTATTTT; CDR3: CSASLDTQYF
length: 13; size: -; V: TRBV27; J: TRBJ1-2; D: -; DNA: TGTGCCAGCAGTTTCGGGGGAAGCTATGGCTACACCTTC; CDR3: CASSFGGSYGYTF
length: 14; size: -; V: TRBV28; J: TRBJ2-7; D: TRBD1; DNA: TGTGCCAGCACTCGACAGGGGATGGCCTACGAGCAGTACTTC; CDR3: CASTRQGMAYEQYF
length: 16; size: -; V: TRBV4-1; J: TRBJ1-2; D: -; DNA: TGCGCCAGCAGCCAAGACCGGGGGTACACTAACTATGGCTACACCTTC; CDR3: CASSQDRGYTNYGYTF
length: 20; size: -; V: TRBV28; J: TRBJ2-1; D: TRBD2; DNA: TGTGCCAGCAGTTGGGGAGGGACTAGCGGGAGGGCAGCTTTGTACAATGAGCAGTTCTTC; CDR3: CASSWGGTSGRAALYNEQFF
length: 12; size: -; V: TRBV30; J: TRBJ2-1; D: -; DNA: TGTGCCTGGAGTGCCTTAGAGAATGAGCAGTTCTTC; CDR3: CAWSALENEQFF
length: 15; size: -; V: TRBV2; J: TRBJ2-7; D: -; DNA: TGTGCCAGCAGTGAAGAAGAGACAGAGGTTTACGAGCAGTACTTC; CDR3: CASSEEETEVYEQYF
length: 15; size: -; V: TRBV10-3; J: TRBJ1-6; D: TRBD1; DNA: TGTGCCATCAGTGAAAGGACAGGGGCCGGTTCACCCCTCCACTTT; CDR3: CAISERTGAGSPLHF
length: 14; size: -; V: TRBV7-2; J: TRBJ2-7; D: -; DNA: TGTGCCAGCAGCCCCGGGACACTCTCCTACGAGCAGTACTTC; CDR3: CASSPGTLSYEQYF
length: 17; size: -; V: TRBV7-6; J: TRBJ2-7; D: TRBD2; DNA: TGTGCCAGCAGCCTGCTTTCGTCGACTAGCGGGAGTTACGAGCAGTACTTC; CDR3: CASSLLSSTSGSYEQYF
length: 15; size: -; V: TRBV5-1; J: TRBJ1-1; D: -; DNA: TGCGCCAGCAGGCCGACCCTGGGGCTGAGCGCTGAAGCTTTCTTT; CDR3: CASRPTLGLSAEAFF
length: 14; size: -; V: TRBV5-1; J: TRBJ2-3; D: -; DNA: TGCGCCAGCAGCTTGTGGCAGGGGACAGATACGCAGTATTTT; CDR3: CASSLWQGTDTQYF
length: 12; size: -; V: TRBV27; J: TRBJ2-1; D: -; DNA: TGTGCCAGCAGTTATGGGGCGTATGAGCAGTTCTTC; CDR3: CASSYGAYEQFF
length: 13; size: -; V: TRBV15; J: TRBJ2-1; D: -; DNA: TGTGCCACCGGGGGGAAGGCCTACAATGAGCAGTTCTTC; CDR3: CATGGKAYNEQFF